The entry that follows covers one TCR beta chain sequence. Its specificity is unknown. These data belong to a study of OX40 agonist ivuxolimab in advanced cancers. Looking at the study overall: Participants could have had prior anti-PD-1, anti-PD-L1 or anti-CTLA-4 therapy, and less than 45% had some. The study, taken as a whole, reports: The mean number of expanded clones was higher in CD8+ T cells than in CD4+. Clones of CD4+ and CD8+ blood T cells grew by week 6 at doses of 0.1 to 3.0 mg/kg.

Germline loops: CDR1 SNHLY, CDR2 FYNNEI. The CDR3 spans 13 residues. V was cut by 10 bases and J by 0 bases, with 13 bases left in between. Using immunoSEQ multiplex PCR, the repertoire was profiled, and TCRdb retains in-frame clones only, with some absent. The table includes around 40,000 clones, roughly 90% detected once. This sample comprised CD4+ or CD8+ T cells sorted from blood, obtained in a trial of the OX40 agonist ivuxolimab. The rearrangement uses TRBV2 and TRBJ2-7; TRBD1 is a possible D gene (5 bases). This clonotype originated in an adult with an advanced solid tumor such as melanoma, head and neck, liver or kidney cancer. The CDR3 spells CATTQQDSYEQYV. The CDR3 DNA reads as TGTGCCACCACTCAACAGGACTCCTACGAGCAGTACGTC.